Following are 13 T cell receptor beta chains from one sample sequenced in a study of control samples from healthy donors and cancer patients. Generated by immunoSEQ multiplex PCR, the TCRdb table keeps only in-frame clones and is missing some. The top ten clones hold about an eighth of a sample with 110,000 to 150,000 clones, 90% to 95% of them seen once. Sequences were obtained from blood. All receptors come from a man aged 35 to 55 in good health.

The chain joins TRBV9 to TRBJ1-3; weak D call: TRBD1 (5 bases). CDR3 size: 17 residues. Trimming shortened V by 1 base and J by 0 bases, and 14 bases separated the two germline ends. Germline V lookup: CDR1 SGDLS, CDR2 YYNGEE. The CDR3 reads CASSVSAGKGSGNTIYF. The CDR3 DNA follows: TGTGCCAGCAGCGTATCCGCAGGGAAAGGCTCTGGAAACACCATATATTTT.

A few counts support this clone. Other DNA sequences in this specimen translate into the identical CDR3. The chain employs TRBV11-2 and TRBJ1-4; D ambiguous. V gave up 1 base and J gave up 2 bases, with 8 bases separating them. Per the germline V gene, CDR1 is SGHAT and CDR2 is FQNNGV. This CDR3 is 15 amino acids long. CDR3 sequence reads: CASSLGGQTNEKLFF. CDR3 DNA sequence: TGTGCCAGCAGCTTAGGTGGCCAGACTAATGAAAAACTGTTTTTT.

This clone was found once. The genes are TRBV18 and TRBJ1-5; TRBD1 matches at 7 bases. V lost 3 bases, J lost 3 bases, and 2 bases stayed unmatched. CDR1 is KGHSH, CDR2 LQKENI, per germline. CDR3 length: 14 residues. CDR3 sequence: CASSPTGNNQPQHF. CDR3 nucleotide sequence: TGTGCCAGCTCACCGACAGGGAACAATCAGCCCCAGCATTTT.

The chain links TRBV6-5 to TRBJ1-4; D is unresolved. The CDR3 totals 15 residues. The V end lost 6 bases, the J end lost 0 bases, and 11 bases lay between the germline ends. CDR1 is MNHEY and CDR2 is SVGAGI in the germline V gene. CDR3 nucleotides: TGTGCCAGCAGACCGGACCGAACAACTAATGAAAAACTGTTTTTT. Translation: CASRPDRTTNEKLFF.

The chain combines TRBV7-6 with TRBJ2-2; no clear D. V was pared by 5 bases and J by 4 bases, with 14 bases between. The length of the CDR3 is 15 residues. Looked up from germline, CDR1 is SGHVS and CDR2 is FNYEAQ. The CDR3 loop is CASSPLRVGTGELFF. The CDR3 nucleotides are TGTGCCAGCAGCCCTCTCCGGGTAGGCACCGGGGAGCTGTTTTTT.

The chain combines TRBV18 with TRBJ2-1; D gene unclear. The V end was cut by 6 bases, the J end by 8 bases, with 8 bases between. CDR1 is KGHSH, CDR2 LQKENI, per germline. CDR3 size: 11 residues. The CDR3 loop reads CASSGWDEQFF. The CDR3 coding sequence is TGTGCCAGCTCTGGATGGGATGAGCAGTTCTTC.

The J gene is TRBJ2-7, the V gene TRBV9; D gene uncertain. V lost 3 bases and J lost 9, with 19 bases in between. This CDR3 comprises 14 residues. Germline CDR1 and CDR2: SGDLS and YYNGEE. The CDR3 sequence is CASSEGSVKGRQYF. CDR3 nucleotide sequence: TGTGCCAGCAGCGAGGGATCGGTTAAAGGTCGGCAGTACTTC.

This clone has just one count. The chain recombines TRBV4-1 with TRBJ1-5, with 10 positions matching TRBD1. CDR1 is MGHRA and CDR2 is YSYEKL in the germline V gene. CDR3 length equals 16 residues. Trimming removed 1 base from V and 7 bases from J; junction bases left unmatched: 7. The CDR3 DNA sequence: TGCGCCAGCAGCCAAGGGGGGGACAGGGGAGGACAGCCCCAGCATTTT. Translation: CASSQGGDRGGQPQHF.

This clone was seen only once. This chain joins TRBV21-1 and TRBJ2-2; the DNA was not used to check the table's D call, TRBD2. TRBV21-1 is a documented pseudogene. The CDR3 runs 19 residues. The CDR3, as DNA: TGTGCCAGCAGCTTAAGGCCCCAACTAGCGGGGGGGCATACCGGGGAGCTGTTTTTT. This sequence encodes CASSLRPQLAGGHTGELFF.

The V and J genes are TRBV5-5 and TRBJ2-5, with 7 bases matching TRBD1. Germline CDR1 and CDR2: SGHKS and YYEKEE (reference sequence). V shed 5 bases and J 1 base; nucleotides not matched to a gene: 5. The CDR3 is made up of 14 amino acids. CDR3 residues: CASRPDRTQETQYF. The CDR3 DNA sequence: TGTGCCAGCAGACCGGACAGGACCCAAGAGACCCAGTACTTC.

The chain has TRBV12-3 or TRBV12-4 and TRBJ2-1; TRBD2 might be the D (6 bases). Trimming took 2 bases from V and 5 from J, leaving 7 bases between them. The CDR3 is 13 amino acids. The CDR3 reads CASSLWRDNEQFF. The CDR3 DNA follows: TGTGCCAGCAGTTTATGGAGGGACAATGAGCAGTTCTTC.

The CDR3 protein is CASSVRLGETQYF. Written as DNA, the CDR3 is TGTGCCAGCAGCGTTCGACTGGGGGAGACCCAGTACTTC. This chain uses TRBV9 with TRBJ2-5; D gene uncertain. Trimming pared 2 bases from V and 5 bases from J, leaving 10 bases between. Germline V lookup: CDR1 SGDLS, CDR2 YYNGEE. This CDR3 has 13 residues.

The V gene is TRBV23-1, the J gene TRBJ2-7; TRBD1 matches at 7 bases. TRBV23-1 is sorted into the ORF group, with uncertain function. V trimming: 3 bases; J trimming: 3 bases; junction bases outside the gene matches: 11. This CDR3 is built from 16 residues. CDR3 sequence (DNA): TGCGCCAGCAGTCAGTGGGGACAGAATATTCACTACGAGCAGTACTTC. It codes for CASSQWGQNIHYEQYF.